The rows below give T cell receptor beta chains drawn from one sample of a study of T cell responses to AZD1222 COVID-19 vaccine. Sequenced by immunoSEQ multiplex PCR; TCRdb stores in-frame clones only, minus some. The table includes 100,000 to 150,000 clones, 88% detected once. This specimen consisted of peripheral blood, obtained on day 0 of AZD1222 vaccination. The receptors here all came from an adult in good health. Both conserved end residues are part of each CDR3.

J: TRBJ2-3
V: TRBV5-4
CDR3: CASRTELAELTDTQYF

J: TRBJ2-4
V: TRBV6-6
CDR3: CASRDDLGPRKNIQYF

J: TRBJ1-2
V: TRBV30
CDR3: CAWSVLWPNYGYTF

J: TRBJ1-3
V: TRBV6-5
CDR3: CASSYSGDGAGNTIYF

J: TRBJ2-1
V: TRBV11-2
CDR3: CASSTSEGNEQFF

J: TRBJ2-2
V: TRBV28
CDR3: CASIRLAGIGELFF

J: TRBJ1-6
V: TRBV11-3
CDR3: CASSLDGTGGVSPLHF

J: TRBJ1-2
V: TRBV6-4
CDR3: CASSAQPNYGYTF

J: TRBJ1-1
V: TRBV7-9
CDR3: CASSPGDRKNTEAFF

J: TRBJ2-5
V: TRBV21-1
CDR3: CASPGEGTQYF

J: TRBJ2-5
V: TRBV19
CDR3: CASSTPGTPSRETQYF

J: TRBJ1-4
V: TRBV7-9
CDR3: CASSFTGNEKLFF

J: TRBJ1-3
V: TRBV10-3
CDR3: CAISSGQGIGNTIYF

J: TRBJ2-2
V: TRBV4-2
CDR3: CASSQETSGYTGELFF

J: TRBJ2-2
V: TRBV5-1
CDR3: CASSLVAGQGTGELFF

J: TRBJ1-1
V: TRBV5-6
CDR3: CASSPLGEGVAFF

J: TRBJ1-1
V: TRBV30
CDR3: CAWNREYTEAFF